A selection of T cell receptor beta chains follows, all from one sample in a study of graft-versus-host responses after intestinal transplantation. Profiled with immunoSEQ multiplex PCR; TCRdb holds only in-frame clones, not every one. The sample lists 5,500 to 6,500 clones; 22% were seen once. The material sequenced was alloreactive CD4+ T cells from a mixed lymphocyte reaction culture, taken before transplantation. The source is a human patient who was an organ donor for intestinal transplantation. CDR3s include the opening cysteine and the closing phenylalanine or tryptophan. Fields, in order: J gene, D gene, clone size, V gene, CDR3 DNA, CDR3 protein. The D gene is left open where the match is weak. Rows give clone size only sometimes, using once, few, many, or a class for an expanded clone.

J: TRBJ2-5; D: .; size: few; V: TRBV15; DNA: TGTGCCACCAGGGGCGGCTACACCCAAGAGACCCAGTACTTC; CDR3: CATRGGYTQETQYF
J: TRBJ2-2; D: .; size: few; V: TRBV5-8; DNA: TGTGCCAGCAGCTTGGTTCGGAGTACCGGGGAGCTGTTTTTT; CDR3: CASSLVRSTGELFF
J: TRBJ1-1; D: .; size: .; V: TRBV6-1; DNA: TGTGCCAGCAGGGGGACAACGAACACTGAAGCTTTCTTT; CDR3: CASRGTTNTEAFF
J: TRBJ1-5; D: TRBD1; size: few; V: TRBV5-8; DNA: TGTGCCAGCAGCCATGGACAGGGAGGACATCAGCCCCAGCATTTT; CDR3: CASSHGQGGHQPQHF
J: TRBJ2-5; D: TRBD1; size: few; V: TRBV5-7; DNA: TGTGCCAGCAGCCGAATGAGGGACAGGGTGGAGACCCAGTACTTC; CDR3: CASSRMRDRVETQYF
J: TRBJ1-1; D: .; size: few; V: TRBV7-8; DNA: TGTGCCAGCAGCTTCTCTGTGAACACTGAAGCTTTCTTT; CDR3: CASSFSVNTEAFF
J: TRBJ2-7; D: TRBD1; size: .; V: TRBV11-3; DNA: TGTGCCAGCAGCTTAGGCCGGGACAGGATATACGAGCAGTACTTC; CDR3: CASSLGRDRIYEQYF
J: TRBJ2-4; D: .; size: few; V: TRBV7-9; DNA: TGTGCCAGCAGCTTACTAGCCAAAAACATTCAGTACTTC; CDR3: CASSLLAKNIQYF
J: TRBJ1-4; D: .; size: few; V: TRBV4-3; DNA: TGCGCCAGCAGCCACCCCCGGACGGGAGGAAATGAAAAACTGTTTTTT; CDR3: CASSHPRTGGNEKLFF
J: TRBJ1-2; D: .; size: few; V: TRBV11-2; DNA: TGCGCCAGCAGCCAGGGACGGAGCTATGGCTACACCTTC; CDR3: CASSQGRSYGYTF
J: TRBJ2-7; D: .; size: .; V: TRBV4-1; DNA: TGCGCCAGCAGCCATGGGGGAGAGGCCTACGAGCAGTACTTC; CDR3: CASSHGGEAYEQYF
J: TRBJ2-4; D: TRBD2; size: .; V: TRBV29-1; DNA: TGCAGCGTTGAACGTCTGGGGGAGGGCATTCAGTACTTC; CDR3: CSVERLGEGIQYF
J: TRBJ2-2; D: TRBD1; size: .; V: TRBV6-5; DNA: TGTGCCAGCGGCGACAGGGTGAGGGGGACCGGGGAGCTGTTTTTT; CDR3: CASGDRVRGTGELFF
J: TRBJ2-1; D: .; size: .; V: TRBV5-4; DNA: TGTGCCAGCAGCCAAGCCTATCTGCAAGTCGCCTACAATGAGCAGTTCTTC; CDR3: CASSQAYLQVAYNEQFF
J: TRBJ2-3; D: .; size: .; V: TRBV11-2; DNA: TGTGCCAGCAGCCTAAGGACGGCGCTAGATACGCAGTATTTT; CDR3: CASSLRTALDTQYF
J: TRBJ2-7; D: .; size: few; V: TRBV7-3; DNA: TGTGCCAGCAGCTTTATCGGATTCTCCGAGCAGTACTTC; CDR3: CASSFIGFSEQYF
J: TRBJ2-5; D: TRBD2; size: few; V: TRBV5-1; DNA: TGCGCCAGCAGCTTGGGCGGGCTAGCGGGGGGGCAAGAGACCCAGTACTTC; CDR3: CASSLGGLAGGQETQYF
J: TRBJ1-2; D: .; size: .; V: TRBV19; DNA: TGTGCCAGTAGTATGGGGGGGGCTGACTATGGCTACACCTTC; CDR3: CASSMGGADYGYTF
J: TRBJ2-3; D: TRBD2; size: .; V: TRBV7-3; DNA: TGTGCCAGCAGCTCGGGACTAGCCACAGATACGCAGTATTTT; CDR3: CASSSGLATDTQYF
J: TRBJ1-2; D: TRBD1; size: medium-sized; V: TRBV2; DNA: TGTGCCAGTTACTTACAGGGGGGCTATGGCTACACCTTC; CDR3: CASYLQGGYGYTF
J: TRBJ2-1; D: TRBD2; size: medium-sized; V: TRBV5-1; DNA: TGCGCCAGCAGCTCCCTAGCGGGTTTCGACAATGAGCAGTTCTTC; CDR3: CASSSLAGFDNEQFF
J: TRBJ2-7; D: TRBD1; size: few; V: TRBV5-1; DNA: TGCGCCAGCAGCTTGCCAGGGGGCGTGGGGATTTCCGAGCAGTACTTC; CDR3: CASSLPGGVGISEQYF
J: TRBJ2-7; D: TRBD1; size: .; V: TRBV7-9; DNA: TGTGCCAGCAGCGCGACAGGGGGCTTCTACGAGCAGTACTTC; CDR3: CASSATGGFYEQYF
J: TRBJ2-7; D: TRBD2; size: .; V: TRBV7-2; DNA: TGTGCCAGCAGCTTCATCTCCGGGACTAGCGGGGTCTACGAGCAGTACTTC; CDR3: CASSFISGTSGVYEQYF
J: TRBJ1-2; D: .; size: .; V: TRBV6-9; DNA: TGTGCCAGCAGCAGTACAGGGTTTCTCAACTATGGCTACACCTTC; CDR3: CASSSTGFLNYGYTF
J: TRBJ1-2; D: .; size: medium-sized; V: TRBV2; DNA: TGTGCCAGCAGACGGACCAGGGATAACTATGGCTACACCTTC; CDR3: CASRRTRDNYGYTF
J: TRBJ1-4; D: .; size: once; V: TRBV9; DNA: TGTGCCAGCAGCAAGGGGAGGGCAGATGAAAAACTAATTTTT; CDR3: CASSKGRADEKLIF
J: TRBJ2-5; D: .; size: .; V: TRBV7-2; DNA: TGTGCCAGCAGCTCCAGAGTAACAGAGACCCAGTACTTC; CDR3: CASSSRVTETQYF
J: TRBJ1-6; D: .; size: few; V: TRBV9; DNA: TGTGCCAGCAGCGTAGAAACGGGTTCACCCCTCCACTTT; CDR3: CASSVETGSPLHF
J: TRBJ1-5; D: .; size: medium-sized; V: TRBV7-2; DNA: TGTGCCAGCAGCTTAGAACAGGGAGGGAATCAGCCCCAGCATTTT; CDR3: CASSLEQGGNQPQHF
J: TRBJ2-2; D: .; size: .; V: TRBV6-1; DNA: TGCGCCAGCAGTGAACTCGTTGTCACCGGGGAGCTGCCTTTT; CDR3: CASSELVVTGELPF
J: TRBJ2-7; D: TRBD2; size: large; V: TRBV13; DNA: TGTGCCAGCAGCCCTCGACTAGCGGGGGGGCCCACCCTCAACTACGAGCAGTACTTC; CDR3: CASSPRLAGGPTLNYEQYF
J: TRBJ1-5; D: TRBD1; size: .; V: TRBV6-9; DNA: TGTGCCAGCAGTTACTCGGACAGGGGGCGGCCCCAGCATTTT; CDR3: CASSYSDRGRPQHF
J: TRBJ2-7; D: TRBD1; size: medium-sized; V: TRBV5-1; DNA: TGCGCCAGCAGGCCCCGGGACAGCTACGAGCAGTACTTC; CDR3: CASRPRDSYEQYF
J: TRBJ2-7; D: .; size: .; V: TRBV7-9; DNA: TGTGCCAGCAGCTTAGTGGGACTGGCCAACTACGAGCAGTACTTC; CDR3: CASSLVGLANYEQYF
J: TRBJ2-7; D: .; size: .; V: TRBV4-2; DNA: TGTGCCAGCAGCAGGTTCGGGACCCTATACGAGCAGTACTTC; CDR3: CASSRFGTLYEQYF
J: TRBJ2-7; D: .; size: .; V: TRBV10-3; DNA: TGTGCCATCAGTGAGTCGAAGGGTGAAAACGAGCAGTACTTC; CDR3: CAISESKGENEQYF
J: TRBJ2-3; D: .; size: once; V: TRBV5-1; DNA: TGCGCCAGCAGCTTGGGGGGGGCCGATACGCAGTATTTT; CDR3: CASSLGGADTQYF
J: TRBJ1-5; D: .; size: few; V: TRBV6-5; DNA: TGTGCCACCCGGGACAACAATCAGCCCCAGCATTTT; CDR3: CATRDNNQPQHF
J: TRBJ1-3; D: .; size: .; V: TRBV7-9; DNA: TGTGCCAGCAGCCGGAGGAACAGGGATCAGGGTCCGGGAAACACCATATATTTT; CDR3: CASSRRNRDQGPGNTIYF
J: TRBJ1-2; D: .; size: large; V: TRBV6-6; DNA: TGTGCCAGCAGTTACGGGCAGGCGGGCTACACCTTC; CDR3: CASSYGQAGYTF
J: TRBJ1-6; D: TRBD1; size: .; V: TRBV6-5; DNA: TGTGCCAGCAGGCCTACCCGGGACAGATGGTCACCCCTCCACTTT; CDR3: CASRPTRDRWSPLHF
J: TRBJ1-5; D: .; size: medium-sized; V: TRBV6-1; DNA: TGTGCCAGCGGGGTTCGGACAGAGCTTTATCAGCCCCAGCATTTT; CDR3: CASGVRTELYQPQHF
J: TRBJ1-4; D: TRBD1; size: .; V: TRBV7-2; DNA: TGTGCCAGCAGCCCTAAGGGGCCGGGACAGGGGTATGAAAAACTGTTTTTT; CDR3: CASSPKGPGQGYEKLFF
J: TRBJ2-7; D: .; size: medium-sized; V: TRBV21-1; DNA: TGTGCCAGCAGCCCGGACAGGTCCTACGAGCAGTACTTC; CDR3: CASSPDRSYEQYF
J: TRBJ1-4; D: .; size: .; V: TRBV7-3; DNA: TGTGCCAGCAGCCTCCTATATACACGGGAGGGTCAGGAAAAACTGTTTTTT; CDR3: CASSLLYTREGQEKLFF